These T cell receptor beta chains were read from a single sample in a study of blood T cell repertoires in COVID-19. The method was immunoSEQ multiplex PCR; TCRdb's version includes in-frame clones alone and lacks a portion of them. The repertoire holds fewer than 300,000 clones, with 88% as singletons. The specimen was peripheral blood. The receptors shown here come from a woman in her 40s who had recovered from COVID-19. CDR3s include the opening cysteine and the closing phenylalanine or tryptophan. A D gene is named only where the DNA matches it firmly. Not all rows give a size; the values are once, few, many and, for expanded clones, a class.

v_gene: TRBV19
j_gene: TRBJ2-7
d_gene: .
abundance: .
CDR3aa: CATPLRDEQYF
CDR3nt: TGTGCCACCCCCCTCAGGGACGAGCAGTACTTC

v_gene: TRBV2
j_gene: TRBJ1-2
d_gene: TRBD1
abundance: .
CDR3aa: CASSEGGQGNYGYTF
CDR3nt: TGTGCCAGCAGTGAAGGGGGACAGGGCAACTATGGCTACACCTTC

v_gene: TRBV9
j_gene: TRBJ2-3
d_gene: .
abundance: once
CDR3aa: CASSAAGRTDTQYF
CDR3nt: TGTGCCAGCAGCGCGGCGGGGCGCACAGATACGCAGTATTTT

v_gene: TRBV7-9
j_gene: TRBJ1-5
d_gene: .
abundance: .
CDR3aa: CASSLAGARNQPQHF
CDR3nt: TGTGCCAGCAGCTTAGCAGGGGCACGCAATCAGCCCCAGCATTTT

v_gene: TRBV5-1
j_gene: TRBJ1-1
d_gene: .
abundance: .
CDR3aa: CASSLGPDLNTEAFF
CDR3nt: TGCGCCAGCAGCTTGGGTCCAGACTTGAACACTGAAGCTTTCTTT

v_gene: TRBV7-2
j_gene: TRBJ2-7
d_gene: TRBD2
abundance: .
CDR3aa: CASSLREGRYEQYF
CDR3nt: TGTGCCAGCAGCCTGCGGGAGGGCCGGTACGAGCAGTACTTC

v_gene: TRBV29-1
j_gene: TRBJ1-6
d_gene: .
abundance: .
CDR3aa: CSAGGVGTPLHF
CDR3nt: TGCAGCGCTGGGGGGGTGGGCACACCCCTCCACTTT

v_gene: TRBV6-6
j_gene: TRBJ1-2
d_gene: .
abundance: .
CDR3aa: CASSPQEKYGYTF
CDR3nt: TGTGCCAGCAGCCCACAGGAGAAGTATGGCTACACCTTC

v_gene: TRBV4-3
j_gene: TRBJ1-6
d_gene: TRBD1
abundance: .
CDR3aa: CASSQARDSRNSPLHF
CDR3nt: TGCGCCAGCAGCCAGGCCCGGGACAGTCGTAATTCACCCCTCCACTTT

v_gene: TRBV5-1
j_gene: TRBJ1-1
d_gene: TRBD1
abundance: .
CDR3aa: CASSLGQGGTEAFF
CDR3nt: TGCGCCAGCAGCTTGGGGCAGGGGGGCACTGAAGCTTTCTTT

v_gene: TRBV11-2
j_gene: TRBJ2-2
d_gene: .
abundance: .
CDR3aa: CASSLLGIGAGELFF
CDR3nt: TGTGCCAGCAGCTTACTGGGCATCGGGGCCGGGGAGCTGTTTTTT

v_gene: TRBV27
j_gene: TRBJ2-5
d_gene: TRBD2
abundance: .
CDR3aa: CASSRTGTSGRGETQYF
CDR3nt: TGTGCCAGCAGCCGGACCGGGACTAGCGGGAGGGGGGAGACCCAGTACTTC

v_gene: TRBV11-2
j_gene: TRBJ2-1
d_gene: .
abundance: .
CDR3aa: CASSLDGLAEQFF
CDR3nt: TGTGCCAGCAGCTTAGATGGGCTAGCGGAGCAGTTCTTC

v_gene: TRBV15
j_gene: TRBJ2-5
d_gene: TRBD1
abundance: .
CDR3aa: CATSRDGAGGETQYF
CDR3nt: TGTGCCACCAGCAGAGATGGGGCAGGGGGAGAGACCCAGTACTTC

v_gene: TRBV11-3
j_gene: TRBJ1-2
d_gene: .
abundance: .
CDR3aa: CASSPDGNYGYTF
CDR3nt: TGTGCCAGCAGCCCCGACGGGAACTATGGCTACACCTTC

v_gene: TRBV7-3
j_gene: TRBJ1-2
d_gene: TRBD1
abundance: .
CDR3aa: CASSPEGARANYGYTF
CDR3nt: TGTGCCAGCAGCCCAGAGGGGGCGCGGGCTAACTATGGCTACACCTTC

v_gene: TRBV30
j_gene: TRBJ1-3
d_gene: .
abundance: once
CDR3aa: CAWSLGLPGNTIYF
CDR3nt: TGTGCCTGGAGCCTGGGCCTCCCAGGAAACACCATATATTTT

v_gene: TRBV7-6
j_gene: TRBJ2-2
d_gene: TRBD2
abundance: .
CDR3aa: CASSLGAASGKQDTGELFF
CDR3nt: TGTGCCAGCAGCTTAGGGGCGGCTAGCGGGAAACAGGACACCGGGGAGCTGTTTTTT

v_gene: TRBV2
j_gene: TRBJ2-5
d_gene: TRBD2
abundance: .
CDR3aa: CASSAGLAGGETQYF
CDR3nt: TGTGCCAGCAGCGCCGGACTAGCGGGAGGAGAGACCCAGTACTTC

v_gene: TRBV3-1/TRBV3-2
j_gene: TRBJ2-2
d_gene: TRBD2
abundance: .
CDR3aa: CASSPGGGLGNTGELFF
CDR3nt: TGTGCCAGCAGCCCCGGGGGGGGCCTGGGGAACACCGGGGAGCTGTTTTTT

v_gene: TRBV24-1
j_gene: TRBJ1-1
d_gene: .
abundance: .
CDR3aa: CATSDSRTFPNTEAFF
CDR3nt: TGTGCCACCAGTGATTCCCGGACTTTCCCCAACACTGAAGCTTTCTTT

v_gene: TRBV18
j_gene: TRBJ1-1
d_gene: TRBD1
abundance: .
CDR3aa: CASSAYAGTGGTEAFF
CDR3nt: TGTGCCAGCTCAGCCTATGCCGGGACAGGGGGTACTGAAGCTTTCTTT

v_gene: TRBV11-2
j_gene: TRBJ1-5
d_gene: .
abundance: .
CDR3aa: CASSLGRDQPQHF
CDR3nt: TGTGCCAGCAGCTTGGGCAGGGATCAGCCCCAGCATTTT

v_gene: TRBV27
j_gene: TRBJ2-1
d_gene: .
abundance: .
CDR3aa: CASAGARGSYNEQFF
CDR3nt: TGTGCCAGCGCGGGGGCGCGTGGGTCCTACAATGAGCAGTTCTTC